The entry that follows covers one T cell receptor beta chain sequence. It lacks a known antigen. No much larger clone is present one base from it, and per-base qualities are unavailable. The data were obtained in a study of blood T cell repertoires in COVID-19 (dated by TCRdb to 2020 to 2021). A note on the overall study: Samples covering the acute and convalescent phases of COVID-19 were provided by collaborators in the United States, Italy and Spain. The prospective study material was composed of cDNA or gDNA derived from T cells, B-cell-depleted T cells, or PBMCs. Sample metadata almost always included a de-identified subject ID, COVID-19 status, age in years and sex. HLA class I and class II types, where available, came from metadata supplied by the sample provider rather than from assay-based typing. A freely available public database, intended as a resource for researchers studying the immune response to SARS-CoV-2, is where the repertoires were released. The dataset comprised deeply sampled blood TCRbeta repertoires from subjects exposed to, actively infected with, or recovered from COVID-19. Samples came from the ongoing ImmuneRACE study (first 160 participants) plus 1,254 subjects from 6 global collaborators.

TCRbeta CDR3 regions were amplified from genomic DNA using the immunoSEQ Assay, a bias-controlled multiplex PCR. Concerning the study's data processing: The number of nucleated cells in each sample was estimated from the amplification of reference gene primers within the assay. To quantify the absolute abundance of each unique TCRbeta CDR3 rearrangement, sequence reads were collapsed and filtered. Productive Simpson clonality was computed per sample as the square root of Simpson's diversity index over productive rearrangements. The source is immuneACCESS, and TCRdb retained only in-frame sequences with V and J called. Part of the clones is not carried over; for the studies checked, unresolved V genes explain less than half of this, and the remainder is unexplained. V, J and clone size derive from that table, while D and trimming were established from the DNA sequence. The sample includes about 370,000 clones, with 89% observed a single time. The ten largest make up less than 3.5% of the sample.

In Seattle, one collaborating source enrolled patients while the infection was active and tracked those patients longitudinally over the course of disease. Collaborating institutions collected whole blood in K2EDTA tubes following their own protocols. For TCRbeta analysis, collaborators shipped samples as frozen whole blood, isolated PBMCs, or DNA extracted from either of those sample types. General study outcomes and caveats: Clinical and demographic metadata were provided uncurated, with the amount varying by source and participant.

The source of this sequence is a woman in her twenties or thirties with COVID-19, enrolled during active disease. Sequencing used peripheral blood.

The CDR3 amino acid sequence is: CATSDVESTDTQYF. The nucleotide sequence is given as TGTGCCACCAGTGATGTTGAGAGCACAGATACGCAGTATTTT. This chain is built from TRBV24-1 and TRBJ2-3; no D gene call is confident. The germline V gene supplies CDR1 KGHDR and CDR2 SFDVKD. The CDR3 measures 14 amino acids from cysteine to phenylalanine. The read is trimmed to its CDR3 DNA, 42 bases read in frame from base 1. The junction carries 6 bases between V and J, which are trimmed by 3 bases and 0 bases respectively.